The entry below gives a single TCR beta chain sequence along with its context. V was shortened by 0 bases and J by 0 bases, with 9 bases between the two germline ends. The CDR3 is 16 residues long. Germline V gene data show CDR1 as MGHRA and CDR2 as YSYEKL. This specimen belongs to a study of T cell repertoires in aging, cancer and after chemotherapy. TRB rearrangements spanning V, D and J were amplified using mixed TRB-A/B primers. TCRdb re-derived calls from the multiplex PCR reads in MiXCR, one entry per CDR3 protein. The sample lists over 9,000 distinct CDR3 sequences, around 25% occurring once. TCR beta rearrangements were amplified from peripheral blood genomic DNA.

The sequencing sample was made of blood. This sequence joins TRBV4-1 and TRBJ1-3; D call uncertain. This sequence was found in a human donor in good health. DNA for the CDR3: TGCGCCAGCAGCCAAGAAAGAAGTATCTCTGGAAACACCATATATTTT. It encodes CASSQERSISGNTIYF.